A single sample is the source of the 4 T cell receptor beta chains below, sequenced in a study of beta chain features in type 1 diabetes (dated by TCRdb to the late 2010s). On the study overall, not on this receptor specifically: In all four CD4+ subsets, TCRB CDR3 length was moderately but significantly shorter in type 1 diabetes patients.

No antigen has been identified for these receptors. Library generation was performed with the immunoSEQ multiplex PCR assay. The High Capacity cDNA Reverse Transcription Kit was used to reverse transcribe all of the isolated RNA, meaning that expressed TCRB transcripts were what got sequenced. The source is immuneACCESS, and TCRdb retained only in-frame sequences with V and J called. Part of the clones is not carried over; for the studies checked, unresolved V genes explain less than half of this, and the remainder is unexplained. Counted in this sample were fewer than 450,000 clones; about 13% of them appeared once. The top ten clonotypes cover roughly 0.016% of the sample. Input material: naive CD4+ T cells from blood. This specimen's cell subset or site label, per the study, means: true naive CD4+ T cells. These receptors all stem from a woman aged 18 to 35 with type 1 diabetes.

This clone was seen a few times. This rearrangement joins TRBV4-2 to TRBJ2-1, with D unresolved. Germline CDR1 reads LGHNA; CDR2 reads YNFKEQ. The CDR3 runs 16 residues. V was pared by 0 bases and J by 1 base, with 10 bases between. In nucleotides, the CDR3 is TGTGCCAGCAGCCAAGATAGAGCCAATTCCTACAATGAGCAGTTCTTC. Its protein is CASSQDRANSYNEQFF.

This clone has only a few counts. The chain combines TRBV15 with TRBJ2-1; 10 positions agree with TRBD2. CDR3 size: 15 residues. The germline V gene has CDR1 LNHNV and CDR2 YYDKDF (reference sequence). J lost 7 bases, V lost 3 bases, and 6 bases had no gene match. The CDR3: CATSSPLAGENEQFF. CDR3 nucleotides: TGTGCCACCAGCAGCCCGCTAGCGGGAGAGAATGAGCAGTTCTTC.

There are a few counts of this clone. This chain connects TRBV5-4 to TRBJ2-5; TRBD2 matches at 8 bases. V shed 2 bases and J 5 bases; nucleotides not matched to a gene: 8. The germline CDR1 and CDR2 sequences are SGHNT and YYREEE (reference sequence). The CDR3 length is 15 residues. CDR3 nucleotide sequence: TGTGCCAGCAGCTTCAGCCCATCTAGCGGGGAGACCCAGTACTTC. This sequence encodes CASSFSPSSGETQYF.

This clone was found a few times. This chain joins TRBV28 and TRBJ1-4, with D perhaps TRBD1 (6 bases). This CDR3 comprises 14 residues. Deletions cut 2 bases from V and 10 bases from J, with 14 bases between. CDR1 is MDHEN and CDR2 is SYDVKM in the germline V gene. CDR3 DNA: TGTGCCAGCAGTTTAGGGGGGGGCCAGCGAAAACTGTTTTTT. Protein product: CASSLGGGQRKLFF.